A single sample is the source of the 21 T cell receptor beta chains below, sequenced in a study of siplizumab effects on memory and regulatory T cells. The assay was immunoSEQ multiplex PCR, and TCRdb's table has in-frame clones only and misses some. The table lists 56,000 or so clones, over 95% of them singletons, with roughly 0.99% in the top ten. The specimen was naive CD8+ T cells sorted from blood. The receptors derive from a human donor in good health.

CDR3 amino acids: CASRATSASTDTQYF. The CDR3 DNA follows: TGTGCCAGCAGGGCGACTAGCGCCTCCACAGATACGCAGTATTTT. The chain uses TRBV2 and TRBJ2-3; 8 nucleotides line up with TRBD2. After removal of 6 bases from V and 2 bases from J, the junction contained 7 bases not matched to a gene. This CDR3 has 15 residues. Germline assignment: CDR1 SNHLY and CDR2 FYNNEI.

This chain links TRBV6-5 with TRBJ1-1; 7 positions agree with TRBD1. J gave up 6 bases and V 7 bases, and 5 bases lay outside the gene matches. The CDR3 contains 12 residues. CDR1 MNHEY and CDR2 SVGAGI come from the germline V gene. The CDR3 region has the DNA TGTGCCAGCATTAGCACAGGGGCTGAAGCTTTCTTT. Its translation is CASISTGAEAFF.

V gene TRBV6-6 combines with J gene TRBJ2-5; 8 bases align to TRBD1. The CDR3 is 12 amino acids. The germline V gene encodes CDR1 MNHNY and CDR2 SVGAGI (reference sequence). J gave up 4 bases and V 6 bases, and 1 base lay outside the gene matches. The CDR3 is CASSGQGETQYF. The CDR3 DNA sequence: TGTGCCAGCAGCGGACAGGGAGAGACCCAGTACTTC.

The chain couples TRBV28 to TRBJ2-1; 7 nucleotides agree with TRBD2. This CDR3 comprises 16 residues. With 6 bases clipped from V and 0 bases from J, the junction kept 8 bases outside the gene matches. Germline CDR1 MDHEN, CDR2 SYDVKM. The CDR3 region is CASSLLAPNSYNEQFF. The CDR3 DNA follows: TGTGCCAGCAGCCTACTAGCGCCCAACTCCTACAATGAGCAGTTCTTC.

This chain links TRBV9 with TRBJ2-3, with TRBD2 as a possible D gene (5 bases). Trimming cost V 0 bases and J 1 base, with 9 bases left between them. This CDR3 region has 15 residues. Germline CDR1 and CDR2: SGDLS and YYNGEE. CDR3 amino acids: CASSVGGRGTDTQYF. As DNA, the CDR3 is TGTGCCAGCAGCGTAGGTGGGAGAGGCACAGATACGCAGTATTTT.

The chain combines TRBV2 with TRBJ1-2, with D possibly TRBD1 on 5 matching bases. Deletions cut 0 bases from V and 7 bases from J, with 15 bases between. CDR1 and CDR2 (germline): SNHLY, FYNNEI. The CDR3 covers 15 residues. Written as DNA, the CDR3 is TGTGCCAGCAGTGAAGCGCTTCGGCAGGGCTCTGGCTACACCTTC. It yields the protein CASSEALRQGSGYTF.

V and J are TRBV5-1 and TRBJ1-3; no firm D call. The germline V gene encodes CDR1 SGHRS and CDR2 YFSETQ. V was trimmed by 0 bases and J by 0 bases, leaving 7 bases between them. The CDR3 runs to 15 residues. The CDR3 bases are TGCGCCAGCAGCTTGGGTGGGGACTCTGGAAACACCATATATTTT. Protein product: CASSLGGDSGNTIYF.

The chain recombines TRBV27 with TRBJ2-7; D unclear. V was pared by 7 bases and J by 0 bases, with 16 bases between. This CDR3 comprises 15 residues. Germline loops: CDR1 MNHEY, CDR2 SMNVEV (reference sequence). CDR3 sequence (DNA): TGTGCCAGCACCCACGCCGGTCGTAGCTCCTACGAGCAGTACTTC. Protein product: CASTHAGRSSYEQYF.

V is TRBV19 and J is TRBJ2-1; 11 bases map to TRBD2. The CDR3 covers 15 residues. Per germline, CDR1 LNHDA and CDR2 SQIVND (reference sequence). After removal of 6 bases from V and 5 bases from J, the junction contained 6 bases not matched to a gene. The CDR3 sequence is CASRQLAGVHNEQFF. In DNA, the CDR3 is TGTGCCAGTAGGCAACTAGCGGGAGTCCACAATGAGCAGTTCTTC.

This clone was detected only once. The rearrangement uses TRBV7-2 and TRBJ2-7; D is possibly TRBD1 (6 bases). The V gene's germline CDR1 is SGHTA and CDR2 FQGNSA. V shed 5 bases and J shed 2 bases, with 16 bases lying between them. The CDR3 is made up of 15 amino acids. CDR3 amino acids: CASSTLGQHTYEQYF. In nucleotides, the CDR3 is TGTGCCAGCAGCACTCTTGGACAGCACACCTACGAGCAGTACTTC.

The rearrangement links TRBV6-1 to TRBJ2-2, with TRBD2 matching over 11 bases. The CDR3 covers 18 residues. The germline V gene encodes CDR1 MNHNS and CDR2 SASEGT. V trimming: 4 bases; J trimming: 4 bases; junction bases outside the gene matches: 11. The chain's CDR3 is CASSGATSGISVTGELFF. The CDR3 nucleotides read TGTGCCAGCAGTGGGGCGACTAGCGGGATATCGGTCACCGGGGAGCTGTTTTTT.

V and J are TRBV5-6 and TRBJ2-7; 9 bases fit TRBD1. The junction had 5 bases not matched to a gene; V was cut back by 0 bases and J by 7 bases. CDR1 SGHDT and CDR2 YYEEEE come from the germline V gene. This CDR3 is 14 amino acids long. CDR3 amino acids: CASSLDRGPVEQYF. The CDR3, as DNA: TGTGCCAGCAGCTTGGACAGGGGGCCGGTTGAGCAGTACTTC.

V and J are TRBV9 and TRBJ2-5, with 7 bases identical to TRBD1. V trimming: 3 bases; J trimming: 0 bases; junction bases outside the gene matches: 11. The germline V gene has CDR1 SGDLS and CDR2 YYNGEE. This CDR3 has 17 residues. Here the CDR3 DNA reads TGTGCCAGCAGCGACCACCCGGGACAGATAGACCAAGAGACCCAGTACTTC. Translated, it gives CASSDHPGQIDQETQYF.

This clone appeared once. This chain connects TRBV28 to TRBJ2-7, with 10 bases aligning to TRBD2. The CDR3 runs to 14 residues. V dropped 6 bases and J dropped 3; count of bases not matched to a gene: 5. CDR1 is MDHEN, CDR2 SYDVKM, per germline. The CDR3 nucleotides read TGTGCCAGCAGCTCCGGGACTAGCGACTACGAGCAGTACTTC. Amino acids: CASSSGTSDYEQYF. The variable domain in full, with the rest retrieved from reference TRBV28 and TRBJ2-7, is DVKVTQSSRYLVKRTGEKVFLECVQDMDHENMFWYRQDPGLGLRLIYFSYDVKMKEKGDIPEGYSVSREKKERFSLILESASTNQTSMYLCASSSGTSDYEQYFGPGTRLTVT.

V usage is TRBV7-9 and J usage is TRBJ2-2; D call uncertain. This CDR3 spans 13 amino acids. Germline-derived CDR1 and CDR2 are SEHNR and FQNEAQ (reference sequence). V lost 3 bases, J lost 3 bases, and 5 bases lay in between. CDR3 protein: CASSFVDTGELFF. The CDR3, as DNA: TGTGCCAGCAGCTTTGTGGACACCGGGGAGCTGTTTTTT.

This rearrangement joins TRBV30 to TRBJ1-4; possible D gene TRBD1, 5 bases. This CDR3 has 14 residues. The ends were cut back, 2 bases at V and 5 bases at J, with 12 bases in the middle. Germline-derived CDR1 and CDR2 are GTSNPN and SVGIG (reference sequence). The CDR3, as DNA: TGTGCCTGGAGTTTGGGGGGACGAAATGAAAAACTGTTTTTT. Its translation: CAWSLGGRNEKLFF.

The chain employs TRBV13 and TRBJ2-7; 8 nucleotides line up with TRBD1. With 4 bases clipped from V and 4 bases from J, the junction kept 12 bases outside the gene matches. From germline, CDR1 is PRHDT and CDR2 FYEKMQ (reference sequence). The CDR3 is 16 amino acids. The CDR3 region has the DNA TGTGCCAGCAGCTCCGTCCGGACAGGGAACGGGTACGAGCAGTACTTC. It yields the protein CASSSVRTGNGYEQYF. The full variable domain, its missing parts supplied by reference TRBV13 and TRBJ2-7, is AAGVIQSPRHLIKEKRETATLKCYPIPRHDTVYWYQQGPGQDPQFLISFYEKMQSDKGSIPDRFSAQQFSDYHSELNMSSLELGDSALYFCASSSVRTGNGYEQYFGPGTRLTVT.

The chain joins TRBV6-4 to TRBJ1-3; D ambiguous. The CDR3 contains 16 residues. The V gene lost 1 base and the J gene lost 8 bases, with 18 bases spanning the gap. CDR1 is MRHNA, CDR2 SNTAGT, per germline. CDR3 in amino acids: CASSDYSRGNGYTIYF. CDR3 sequence (DNA): TGTGCCAGCAGTGACTATAGCCGTGGAAATGGCTACACCATATATTTT.

V is TRBV6-1 and J is TRBJ2-7; possible D gene TRBD2, 7 bases. Germline loops: CDR1 MNHNS, CDR2 SASEGT. Trimming stripped 6 bases from V and 2 bases from J, with 14 bases between. CDR3 length: 14 residues. The CDR3 DNA sequence: TGTGCCAGCAGCGCTAGGGGGGGCACCTACGAGCAGTACTTC. It specifies CASSARGGTYEQYF.

This chain joins TRBV7-3 and TRBJ2-7; 9 positions match TRBD2. The CDR3 totals 20 residues. The junction had 23 bases not matched to a gene; V was cut back by 5 bases and J by 3 bases. Germline values: CDR1 SGHTA, CDR2 FQGTGA. The CDR3 DNA is TGTGCCAGCAGCCCCCCAAACAAGGCTCCGGGACTAGCCCCCCTCTACGAGCAGTACTTC. Translating gives CASSPPNKAPGLAPLYEQYF. The entire variable domain, with the rest obtained from reference TRBV7-3 and TRBJ2-7, is as follows: GAGVSQTPSNKVTEKGKYVELRCDPISGHTALYWYRQSLGQGPEFLIYFQGTGAADDSGLPNDRFFAVRPEGSVSTLKIQRTERGDSAVYLCASSPPNKAPGLAPLYEQYFGPGTRLTVT.

The gene calls are TRBV30 and TRBJ1-6; 10 bases map to TRBD1. There are 15 residues in the CDR3. V gave up 1 base and J gave up 7 bases; unmatched junction bases: 4. Germline V gives CDR1 GTSNPN, CDR2 SVGIG (reference sequence). Here the CDR3 reads CAWSGPGQGNSPLHF. The CDR3 DNA is TGTGCCTGGAGTGGGCCGGGACAGGGGAATTCACCCCTCCACTTT.